This T cell receptor (beta chain) was sequenced in a study of shared clonotypes between healthy human individuals. About the research overall: A few men and a couple of women, aged 18 to 49, were donors.

Germline-derived CDR1 and CDR2 are MNHEY and SMNVEV (reference sequence). V gave up 6 bases and J gave up 1 base; unmatched junction bases: 2. The CDR3 consists of 13 residues. DNA at about 0.2 ug, around 30,000 T cell genomes, went into sorted-subset replicate PCRs. The method was immunoSEQ multiplex PCR; TCRdb's version includes in-frame clones alone and lacks a portion of them. The sample has under 1,100,000 clones, about 84% seen once. The chain carries TRBV27 and TRBJ1-1; TRBD1 agrees at 7 bases. The source material was memory CD4+ T cells from PBMCs. Noted subset: CD45RA-negative fraction. This TCR derives from a man between 18 and 35 years old in good health. Some clones in this sample may be carry-over from other donors' samples. CDR3 sequence: CASRWTGNTEAFF. For the CDR3, the DNA is TGTGCCAGCAGATGGACAGGGAACACTGAAGCTTTCTTT.